This T cell receptor (beta chain) was found in a study of shared clonotypes between healthy human individuals. The CDR3 sequence is 18 residues long. CD45RO negativity and positive selection for CCR7 defined naive CD8 cells, a population that excluded terminally differentiated effector memory CD45RA+ cells. Assay used: immunoSEQ multiplex PCR; TCRdb lists only in-frame clones, some missing. The sample has over 2 million clones, 85% to 95% seen once. This clonotype was obtained from a man in his late teens or twenties in good health. The sequenced sample consisted of naive CD8+ T cells sorted from blood. This chain joins TRBV21-1 and TRBJ2-7. TRBV21-1 is an annotated pseudogene. In DNA form, the CDR3 reads TGTGCCAGCAGCCCACCGCAAAATAGGGGAGCGGTCCCCTACGAGCAGTACTTC. Amino acid sequence: CASSPPQNRGAVPYEQYF.